This T cell receptor (beta chain) was observed in a study of human T cells and chemical hapten exposure. The time point was: patch test 2, 6 weeks after DPC sensitization. Regarding treatment: therapeutic diphenylcyclopropenone sensitization with weekly scalp DPC. This clonotype was detected many times. Germline V CDR1 and CDR2: SNHLY, FYNNEI. Germline trimming cut 10 bases from V and 6 bases from J; bases unmatched to any gene: 8. The CDR3 is made up of 12 amino acids. TCRdb fed the RACE reads into MiXCR, producing one record per CDR3 protein. The sample includes 35,000 to 50,000 distinct CDR3 sequences, around 10% of them seen just once.

The specimen was whole blood, collected in connection with sensitization to the hapten diphenylcyclopropenone (DPC). The chain employs TRBV2 and TRBJ1-1; 7 positions agree with TRBD1. This TCR was sampled from a woman in her thirties or forties with alopecia areata. Some clones in this sample may be carry-over from other donors' samples. CDR3 amino acids: CATQTGDAEAFF. CDR3 sequence (DNA): TGTGCCACCCAAACAGGGGATGCTGAAGCTTTCTTT.